This T cell receptor (beta chain) was sequenced in a study of blood T cells in healthy people across ages. Findings of the study overall: Diversity estimates drawn from one million T cells were deemed underestimates. Long-lived donors exceeded aged donors in naive CD4+ cells and diversity. In the absence of known donor CMV status, changes in expanded clonotypes were possibly confounded.

Each of the donors had about 9.9 milliliters of peripheral blood drawn into EDTA-treated Vacutainer tubes. Primed by a sample-barcoded 5' primer and a J-beta primer mix, a second PCR proceeded for 7 to 11 cycles. TCRdb re-called the 5' RACE reads through MiXCR, storing one row per CDR3 protein. Of approximately 810,000 distinct CDR3 sequences listed, 25% to 35% were seen once; the top ten hold around 15%. Concerning this clonotype itself: Its antigen is unidentified.

The CDR3 loop spans 13 amino acids. V was cut by 5 bases and J by 1 base, with 9 bases left in between. Per germline, CDR1 MNHEY and CDR2 SVGEGT. The sample was blood. The clonotype comes from a woman older than 75 in good health. The chain links TRBV6-2 or TRBV6-3 to TRBJ2-7; D unclear. This chain's CDR3 is CASSNGRSYEQYF. The CDR3 nucleotides are TGTGCCAGCAGTAATGGCAGGTCCTACGAGCAGTACTTC.